The 16 T cell receptor beta chains in this list originate from one sample, sequenced in a study of cytotoxic CD8 clonotypes in ibrutinib-treated CLL. Measured with immunoSEQ multiplex PCR; TCRdb has only the in-frame clones, and not every one. The sample yields roughly 330,000 clones, 67% seen once. The sample consisted of PBMCs, taken after 36 months of ibrutinib treatment. The receptors here all came from a human donor with chronic lymphocytic leukemia.

The chain is built from TRBV29-1 and TRBJ2-5, with D uncertain. Per the germline V gene, CDR1 is SQVTM and CDR2 is ANQGSEA. Trimming pared 6 bases from V and 0 bases from J, leaving 11 bases between. This CDR3 comprises 13 residues. The CDR3 region is CSVVPRYQETQYF. In nucleotides, the CDR3 is TGCAGCGTGGTTCCTAGGTACCAAGAGACCCAGTACTTC.

The chain is built from TRBV7-3 and TRBJ2-1; no clear D. Deletions cut 1 base from V and 5 bases from J, with 9 bases between. This CDR3 has 14 amino acids. Per the germline V gene, CDR1 is SGHTA and CDR2 is FQGTGA. CDR3 residues: CASSLNLPNNEQFF. For the CDR3, the DNA is TGTGCCAGCAGCTTAAATCTCCCGAACAATGAGCAGTTCTTC.

The genes are TRBV7-3 and TRBJ2-3; D might be TRBD1 (6 bases). CDR3 length: 14 amino acids. The V end lost 2 bases, the J end lost 5 bases, and 11 bases lay between the germline ends. CDR1 is SGHTA and CDR2 is FQGTGA in the germline V gene. CDR3 amino acids: CASSLHQGGDTQYF. The CDR3 nucleotides read TGTGCCAGCAGCTTACATCAAGGGGGAGATACGCAGTATTTT.

This clone appeared a single time. The gene calls are TRBV29-1 and TRBJ2-1, with a weak D call TRBD2 (7 bases). CDR1 is SQVTM and CDR2 is ANQGSEA in the germline V gene. Trimming left V 6 bases short and J 6 bases short, with 21 bases between. CDR3 length equals 15 residues. CDR3 sequence: CSVKRGGTALNEQFF. The CDR3 bases are TGCAGCGTCAAAAGGGGGGGTACCGCCCTCAATGAGCAGTTCTTC.

The rearrangement uses TRBV4-1 and TRBJ2-3; the D gene is possibly TRBD1 (6 bases). This CDR3 comprises 17 residues. Germline CDR1 MGHRA, CDR2 YSYEKL. The V and J ends lost 4 bases and 6 bases respectively, with 23 bases between them. The chain's CDR3 is CASSPRDGTSPGDTQYF. In DNA form, the CDR3 reads TGCGCCAGCAGCCCCAGAGATGGGACATCCCCGGGGGATACGCAGTATTTT.

The CDR3 protein is CASSFGLIENTGELFF. The CDR3, as DNA: TGTGCCAGCAGCTTTGGTCTAATCGAAAACACCGGGGAGCTGTTTTTT. V usage is TRBV7-9 and J usage is TRBJ2-2; D uncertain. Deletions cut 3 bases from V and 2 bases from J, with 13 bases between. Germline loops: CDR1 SEHNR, CDR2 FQNEAQ (reference sequence). The CDR3 extends over 16 amino acids.

This rearrangement joins TRBV27 to TRBJ2-1, with D unclear. Germline-derived CDR1 and CDR2 are MNHEY and SMNVEV (reference sequence). The CDR3 is 12 residues long. Deletions cut 4 bases from V and 2 bases from J, with 3 bases between. CDR3 coding DNA: TGTGCCAGCAGTTCACCCTACAATGAGCAGTTCTTC. The encoded protein is CASSSPYNEQFF.

Comments on this clone: Additional DNA sequences in this sample encode the identical CDR3. The CDR3 region is CASSVGGVGNTIYF. CDR3 DNA sequence: TGTGCCAGCAGCGTAGGGGGGGTTGGAAACACCATATATTTT. The chain carries TRBV9 and TRBJ1-3, with D possibly TRBD1 on 5 matching bases. Trimming took off 0 bases at V and 3 bases at J, with 7 bases between the two ends. The germline gives CDR1 SGDLS, CDR2 YYNGEE. The CDR3 is 14 amino acids.

This chain joins TRBV5-1 and TRBJ2-3; possibly TRBD2 for D (6 bases). The V end lost 0 bases, the J end lost 6 bases, and 17 bases lay between the germline ends. Germline values: CDR1 SGHRS, CDR2 YFSETQ. CDR3 length: 16 amino acids. The CDR3 reads CASSLGTGGSWDTQYF. The CDR3 DNA sequence: TGCGCCAGCAGCTTGGGTACCGGGGGTTCTTGGGATACGCAGTATTTT.

On this clone itself: Other DNA sequences from this sample encode an identical CDR3 as well. This chain connects TRBV6-5 to TRBJ2-7, with D perhaps given as TRBD1 or TRBD2 (6 bases each). The V and J ends lost 2 bases and 6 bases respectively, with 11 bases between them. This CDR3 comprises 13 residues. The germline gives CDR1 MNHEY, CDR2 SVGAGI. In nucleotides, the CDR3 is TGTGCCAGCAGTTACAGTGGGGGGCTCGAGCAGTACTTC. Its protein is CASSYSGGLEQYF.

This chain joins TRBV27 and TRBJ2-5; D might be TRBD2 (7 bases). The V gene's germline CDR1 is MNHEY and CDR2 SMNVEV (reference sequence). The CDR3 length is 15 residues. Trimming removed 5 bases from V and 5 bases from J, with 18 bases in between. Here the CDR3 reads CASSTKGGRRETQYF. For the CDR3, the DNA is TGTGCCAGCAGTACTAAGGGGGGGCGGAGGGAGACCCAGTACTTC.

The rearrangement uses TRBV2 and TRBJ2-4; possible D gene TRBD2, 5 bases. V dropped 6 bases and J dropped 8 bases, with 14 bases sitting between them. This CDR3 comprises 13 residues. Germline V gives CDR1 SNHLY, CDR2 FYNNEI. This chain's CDR3 is CASRSASTDIQYF. The CDR3 nucleotides read TGTGCCAGCAGGTCGGCTAGCACCGACATTCAGTACTTC.

The chain combines TRBV7-3 with TRBJ1-1; D is undetermined. The germline V gene has CDR1 SGHTA and CDR2 FQGTGA. V lost 4 bases to trimming and J lost 1 base, with 10 bases between them. The CDR3 contains 14 residues. The CDR3 spells CASSSGPTNTEAFF. CDR3 nucleotide sequence: TGTGCCAGCAGCTCCGGACCGACGAACACTGAAGCTTTCTTT.

This clone has only a few counts. The chain links TRBV11-2 to TRBJ2-5; TRBD2 matches 7 bases. CDR1 is SGHAT, CDR2 FQNNGV, per germline. The CDR3 is made up of 15 amino acids. V trimming: 5 bases; J trimming: 0 bases; junction bases outside the gene matches: 6. The CDR3 here is CASSPGTMYQETQYF. The CDR3 coding sequence is TGTGCCAGCAGCCCCGGGACTATGTACCAAGAGACCCAGTACTTC.

The V call is TRBV7-9, the J call TRBJ2-1; perhaps TRBD1 as D (6 bases). Between the trimmed V and J ends, which lost 2 bases and 4 bases, there was a span of 9 bases. This CDR3 is built from 14 residues. In germline, CDR1 is SEHNR, CDR2 FQNEAQ (reference sequence). The chain's CDR3 is CASSLRTEYNEQFF. For the CDR3, the DNA is TGTGCCAGCAGCTTAAGGACAGAGTACAATGAGCAGTTCTTC.

This chain connects TRBV10-2 to TRBJ2-7, with D possibly being TRBD1 (5 bases). Germline V gene data show CDR1 as WSHSY and CDR2 as SAAADI. Trimming shortened V by 6 bases and J by 2 bases, and 11 bases separated the two germline ends. This CDR3 contains 13 residues. The chain's CDR3 is CASRVQGPYEQYF. As DNA, the CDR3 is TGCGCCAGCAGAGTTCAGGGCCCCTACGAGCAGTACTTC.